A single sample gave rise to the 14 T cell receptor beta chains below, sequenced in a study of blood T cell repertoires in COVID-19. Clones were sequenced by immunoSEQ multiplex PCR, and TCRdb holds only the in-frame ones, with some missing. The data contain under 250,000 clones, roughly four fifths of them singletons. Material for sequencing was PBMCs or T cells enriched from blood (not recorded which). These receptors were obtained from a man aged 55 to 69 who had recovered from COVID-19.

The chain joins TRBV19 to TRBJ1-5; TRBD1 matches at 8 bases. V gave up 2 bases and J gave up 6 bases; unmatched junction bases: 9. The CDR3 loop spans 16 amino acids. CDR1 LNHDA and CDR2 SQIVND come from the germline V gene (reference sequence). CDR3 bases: TGTGCCAGTAGTATACTAAAAGGACAGGGATCTCAGCCCCAGCATTTT. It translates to CASSILKGQGSQPQHF.

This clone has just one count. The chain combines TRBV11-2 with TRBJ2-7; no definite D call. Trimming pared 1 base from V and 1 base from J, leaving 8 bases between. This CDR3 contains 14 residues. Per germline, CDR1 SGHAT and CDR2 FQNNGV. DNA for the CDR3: TGTGCCAGCAGCTTAGCCCCCACATCCTACGAGCAGTACTTC. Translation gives CASSLAPTSYEQYF.

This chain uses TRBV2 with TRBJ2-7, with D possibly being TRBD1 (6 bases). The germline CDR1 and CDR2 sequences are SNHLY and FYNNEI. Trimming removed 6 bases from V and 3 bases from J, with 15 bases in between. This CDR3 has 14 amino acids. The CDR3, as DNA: TGTGCCAGCAGAAGGGACACAAGGATCTACGAGCAGTACTTC. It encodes CASRRDTRIYEQYF.

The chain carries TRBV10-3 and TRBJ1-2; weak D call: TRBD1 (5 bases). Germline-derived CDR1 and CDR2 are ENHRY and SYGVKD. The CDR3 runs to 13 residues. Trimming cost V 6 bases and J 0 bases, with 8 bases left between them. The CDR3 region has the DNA TGTGCCATCAGCTCGACAGCTAACTATGGCTACACCTTC. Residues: CAISSTANYGYTF.

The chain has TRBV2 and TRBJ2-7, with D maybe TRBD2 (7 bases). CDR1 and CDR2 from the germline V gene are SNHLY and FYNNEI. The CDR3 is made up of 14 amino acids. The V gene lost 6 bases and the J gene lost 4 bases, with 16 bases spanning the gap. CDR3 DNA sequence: TGTGCCAGCAGCGGCTGGGGGGGGGCTTACGAGCAGTACTTC. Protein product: CASSGWGGAYEQYF.

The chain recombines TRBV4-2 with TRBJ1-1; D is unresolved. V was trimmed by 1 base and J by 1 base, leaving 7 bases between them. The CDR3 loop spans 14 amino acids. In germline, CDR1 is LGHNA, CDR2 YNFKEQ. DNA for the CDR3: TGTGCCAGCAGCCAAGGGGCAACGAACACTGAAGCTTTCTTT. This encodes CASSQGATNTEAFF.

The CDR3 DNA reads as TGTGCCAGCAGCCTCACCGGGGCAGGGGGCACAGATACGCAGTATTTT. Translation: CASSLTGAGGTDTQYF. The V and J genes are TRBV11-2 and TRBJ2-3, with D maybe TRBD1 (6 bases). CDR1 is SGHAT, CDR2 FQNNGV, per germline. The CDR3 totals 16 residues. V was shortened by 5 bases and J by 1 base, with 16 bases between the two germline ends.

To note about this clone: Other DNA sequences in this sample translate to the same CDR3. The CDR3 here is CASSPGGGQETQYF. For the CDR3, the DNA is TGTGCCAGCTCACCGGGCGGGGGCCAGGAGACCCAGTACTTC. The chain uses TRBV18 and TRBJ2-5; D is perhaps TRBD2 (7 bases). The V gene lost 3 bases and the J gene lost 5 bases, with 13 bases spanning the gap. Germline V CDR1 and CDR2: KGHSH, LQKENI. The CDR3 runs 14 residues. Based on the CDR3 plus reference TRBV18 and TRBJ2-5, the full variable domain is NAGVMQNPRHLVRRRGQEARLRCSPMKGHSHVYWYRQLPEEGLKFMVYLQKENIIDESGMPKERFSAEFPKEGPSILRIQQVVRGDSAAYFCASSPGGGQETQYFGPGTRLLVL.

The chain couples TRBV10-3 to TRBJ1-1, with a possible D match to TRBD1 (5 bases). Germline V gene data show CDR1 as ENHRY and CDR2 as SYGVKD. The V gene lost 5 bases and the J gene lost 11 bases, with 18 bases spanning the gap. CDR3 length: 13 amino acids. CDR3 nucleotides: TGTGCCATCAGTCCCCGGGACTTCTCTCTGGCTTTCTTT. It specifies CAISPRDFSLAFF.

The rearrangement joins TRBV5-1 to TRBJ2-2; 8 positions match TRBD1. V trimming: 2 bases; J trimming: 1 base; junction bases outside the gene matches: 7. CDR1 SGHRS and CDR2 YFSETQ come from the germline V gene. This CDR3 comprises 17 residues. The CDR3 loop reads CASSFEAGGLNTGELFF. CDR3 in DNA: TGCGCCAGCAGCTTCGAGGCAGGGGGCCTGAACACCGGGGAGCTGTTTTTT.

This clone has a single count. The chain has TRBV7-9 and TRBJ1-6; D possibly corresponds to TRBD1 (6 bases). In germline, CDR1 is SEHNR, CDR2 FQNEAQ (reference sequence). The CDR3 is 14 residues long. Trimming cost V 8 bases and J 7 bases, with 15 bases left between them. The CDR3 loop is CASGLEGGNSPLHF. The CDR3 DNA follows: TGTGCCAGCGGCCTGGAGGGGGGGAATTCACCCCTCCACTTT.

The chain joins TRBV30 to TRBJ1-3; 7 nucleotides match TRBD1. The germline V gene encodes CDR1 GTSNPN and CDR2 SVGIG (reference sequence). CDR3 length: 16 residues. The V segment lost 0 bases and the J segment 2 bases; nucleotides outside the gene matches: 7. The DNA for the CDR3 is TGTGCCTGGAGTGTACAATCAACAGGGGCTGGAAACACCATATATTTT. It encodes CAWSVQSTGAGNTIYF.

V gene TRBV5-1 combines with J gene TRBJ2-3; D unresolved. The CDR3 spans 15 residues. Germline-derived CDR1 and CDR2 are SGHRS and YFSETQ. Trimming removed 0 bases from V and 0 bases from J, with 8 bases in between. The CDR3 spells CASSLESVSTDTQYF. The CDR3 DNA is TGCGCCAGCAGCTTGGAGTCAGTGAGCACAGATACGCAGTATTTT.

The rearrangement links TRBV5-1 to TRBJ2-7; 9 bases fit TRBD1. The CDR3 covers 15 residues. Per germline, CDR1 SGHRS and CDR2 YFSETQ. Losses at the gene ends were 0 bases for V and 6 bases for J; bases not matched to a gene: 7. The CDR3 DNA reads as TGCGCCAGCAGCTTGGTGTGGACAGGGGAAGGCGAGCAGTACTTC. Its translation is CASSLVWTGEGEQYF. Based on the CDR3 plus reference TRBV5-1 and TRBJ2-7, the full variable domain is KAGVTQTPRYLIKTRGQQVTLSCSPISGHRSVSWYQQTPGQGLQFLFEYFSETQRNKGNFPGRFSGRQFSNSRSEMNVSTLELGDSALYLCASSLVWTGEGEQYFGPGTRLTVT.